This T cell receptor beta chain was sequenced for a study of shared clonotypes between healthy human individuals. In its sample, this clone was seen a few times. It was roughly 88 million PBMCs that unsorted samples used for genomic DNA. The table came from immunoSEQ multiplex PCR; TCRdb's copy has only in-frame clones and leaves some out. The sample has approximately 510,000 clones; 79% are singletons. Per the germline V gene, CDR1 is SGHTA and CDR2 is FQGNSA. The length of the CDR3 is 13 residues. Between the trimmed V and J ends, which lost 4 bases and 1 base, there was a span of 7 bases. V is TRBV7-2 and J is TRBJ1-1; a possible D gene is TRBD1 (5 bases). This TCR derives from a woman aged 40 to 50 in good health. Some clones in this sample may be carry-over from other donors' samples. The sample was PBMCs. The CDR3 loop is CASSYDRNTEAFF. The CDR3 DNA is TGTGCCAGCAGCTACGACAGGAACACTGAAGCTTTCTTT.